This T cell receptor (beta chain) is from a study of blood T cell repertoires in COVID-19. In the study overall: The origin of the acute and convalescent COVID-19 samples was the United States, Italy and Spain. T cells, B-cell-depleted T cells, or PBMCs provided the cDNA or gDNA that served as material.

V lost 4 bases to trimming and J lost 0 bases, with 4 bases between them. Germline assignment: CDR1 MNHEY and CDR2 SVGEGT. The CDR3 loop spans 13 amino acids. Turning to this clone: This specimen includes other DNA sequences encoding the same CDR3.

In the original workflow: Reference gene primer amplification in the assay estimated nucleated cell counts. Profiled with immunoSEQ multiplex PCR; TCRdb holds only in-frame clones, not every one. V and J calls and clone size are copied from that table; D and trimming were computed from the DNA. The table shows 300,000 to 400,000 clones, with about 87% occurring only once. This TCR was sampled from a woman between 45 and 65 years old who had recovered from COVID-19. V and J are TRBV6-2 or TRBV6-3 and TRBJ1-5; D not certain. Specimen: peripheral blood. The CDR3 nucleotides are TGTGCCAGCAGTTCCCGTAGCAATCAGCCCCAGCATTTT. Protein: CASSSRSNQPQHF.